Presented here are 24 T cell receptor beta chains from one specimen sequenced in a study of cytomegalovirus exposure and HLA in healthy donors. The protocol was immunoSEQ multiplex PCR, while the TCRdb copy is restricted to in-frame clones and leaves out a portion. The sample shows about 120,000 clones, more than 75% of them seen only once. Material: PBMCs. The source of these receptors is a woman younger than 45 in good health and CMV-seronegative.

This clone was observed a single time. J is TRBJ2-3 and V is TRBV28, with 10 positions matching TRBD2. The junction had 6 bases not matched to a gene; V was cut back by 5 bases and J by 7 bases. The germline V gene has CDR1 MDHEN and CDR2 SYDVKM. There are 14 residues in the CDR3. The CDR3 DNA follows: TGTGCCAGCAGTATTAGCGGGGGGCTGAATACGCAGTATTTT. It yields the protein CASSISGGLNTQYF.

This chain connects TRBV9 to TRBJ2-5; D is perhaps TRBD1 (6 bases). CDR1 SGDLS and CDR2 YYNGEE come from the germline V gene. Trimming left V 0 bases short and J 5 bases short, with 14 bases between. The CDR3 length is 15 residues. For the CDR3, the DNA is TGTGCCAGCAGCGTAGACCCCAGGGGTGGGGAGACCCAGTACTTC. Translated: CASSVDPRGGETQYF.

The chain joins TRBV7-3 to TRBJ1-2; D uncertain. Germline assignment: CDR1 SGHTA and CDR2 FQGTGA. The V end lost 0 bases, the J end lost 6 bases, and 14 bases lay between the germline ends. The CDR3 runs 15 residues. CDR3 sequence reads: CASSLTGQVGHGYTF. The CDR3 DNA sequence: TGTGCCAGCAGCTTAACGGGCCAGGTAGGTCATGGCTACACCTTC.

The chain links TRBV11-3 to TRBJ1-1; maybe TRBD1 (5 bases). CDR1 is SGHNT and CDR2 is YENEEA in the germline V gene. Trimming removed 4 bases at V and 2 bases at J, with 11 bases between. This CDR3 has 14 residues. The CDR3 loop reads CASSSSRGNTEAFF. DNA of the CDR3: TGTGCCAGCAGCTCCTCTAGGGGTAACACTGAAGCTTTCTTT.

V gene TRBV10-3 combines with J gene TRBJ1-1; 10 bases are a match to TRBD1. CDR1 and CDR2 from the germline V gene are ENHRY and SYGVKD. The CDR3 has 15 amino acids. Trimming took 3 bases from V and 4 from J; bases not matched to a gene: 5. CDR3 sequence: CAISDPGQGITEAFF. The DNA of the CDR3 is TGTGCCATCAGTGACCCGGGACAGGGGATCACTGAAGCTTTCTTT.

This chain uses TRBV5-1 with TRBJ1-2; 8 positions agree with TRBD1. The CDR3 sequence is 14 residues long. Germline CDR1 is SGHRS and CDR2 is YFSETQ. V trimming: 4 bases; J trimming: 4 bases; junction bases outside the gene matches: 6. The CDR3 nucleotides are TGCGCCAGCAGCCTCCGGACAGGGCGCTATGGCTACACCTTC. It encodes CASSLRTGRYGYTF.

The CDR3 here is CASRPSGGYEQYF. In DNA, the CDR3 is TGCGCCAGCAGACCCTCGGGGGGCTACGAGCAGTACTTC. V gene TRBV5-1 combines with J gene TRBJ2-7, with 7 bases aligning to TRBD2. Germline V gene sequence: CDR1 SGHRS, CDR2 YFSETQ. Unmatched junction bases numbered 5, after V lost 5 bases and J lost 3 bases. This CDR3 region has 13 residues.

The rearrangement links TRBV5-1 to TRBJ2-5; a possible D gene is TRBD1 (7 bases). Looked up from germline, CDR1 is SGHRS and CDR2 is YFSETQ. The CDR3 is 13 residues long. The V gene lost 4 bases and the J gene lost 4 bases, with 11 bases spanning the gap. Here the CDR3 reads CASSAGGRETQYF. The CDR3 DNA is TGCGCCAGCAGCGCAGGGGGGAGAGAGACCCAGTACTTC. Complete variable domain (other parts from reference TRBV5-1 and TRBJ2-5): KAGVTQTPRYLIKTRGQQVTLSCSPISGHRSVSWYQQTPGQGLQFLFEYFSETQRNKGNFPGRFSGRQFSNSRSEMNVSTLELGDSALYLCASSAGGRETQYFGPGTRLLVL.

The CDR3 sequence: CATSREGGAETDTQYF. The CDR3 coding sequence is TGTGCCACCAGCAGAGAAGGGGGGGCCGAAACAGATACGCAGTATTTT. V is TRBV15 and J is TRBJ2-3; a possible D gene is TRBD2 (7 bases). CDR1 and CDR2 from the germline V gene are LNHNV and YYDKDF (reference sequence). Trimming left V 0 bases short and J 3 bases short, with 13 bases between. There are 16 residues in the CDR3.

In its sample, this clone was seen a few times. The chain carries TRBV2 and TRBJ2-7; maybe TRBD2 (7 bases). V lost 6 bases, J lost 6 bases, and 12 bases lay in between. The germline V gene has CDR1 SNHLY and CDR2 FYNNEI. The CDR3 spans 12 residues. CDR3 DNA sequence: TGTGCCAGCAGCGGGGGGCCGGGCGAGCAGTACTTC. Its protein product is CASSGGPGEQYF.

The chain recombines TRBV6-6 with TRBJ1-3, with a tentative D call TRBD1 (6 bases). The CDR3 consists of 16 residues. CDR1 and CDR2 from the germline V gene are MNHNY and SVGAGI (reference sequence). Between the trimmed V and J ends, which lost 7 bases and 1 base, there was a span of 17 bases. CDR3 sequence: CASTPGTLISGNTIYF. CDR3 sequence (DNA): TGTGCCAGCACCCCCGGGACACTGATTTCTGGAAACACCATATATTTT.

The chain couples TRBV5-4 to TRBJ2-7; D ambiguous. Germline V CDR1 and CDR2: SGHNT, YYREEE (reference sequence). CDR3 size: 14 residues. V was pared by 4 bases and J by 5 bases, with 16 bases between. The CDR3 loop is CASSPSHLLNEQYF. The CDR3, as DNA: TGTGCCAGCAGCCCTTCACACCTTTTGAACGAGCAGTACTTC.

V and J are TRBV6-6 and TRBJ1-2; no firm D call. CDR1 MNHNY and CDR2 SVGAGI come from the germline V gene (reference sequence). This CDR3 comprises 14 residues. Trimming shortened V by 2 bases and J by 8 bases, and 15 bases separated the two germline ends. The CDR3 DNA reads TGTGCCAGCAGTTACACCGGTGGAGGTTTGGGCTACACCTTC. Translated: CASSYTGGGLGYTF.

CDR3 amino acids: CASSYRDTGYTF. For the CDR3, the DNA is TGTGCCAGCAGTTACCGGGACACGGGCTACACCTTC. The V and J genes are TRBV6-6 and TRBJ1-2, with TRBD1 as a possible D gene (6 bases). The V end was cut by 2 bases, the J end by 8 bases, with 9 bases between. The CDR3 sequence is 12 residues long. Germline V CDR1 and CDR2: MNHNY, SVGAGI (reference sequence).

This clone was seen once. This chain connects TRBV2 to TRBJ2-1, with TRBD2 matching 11 bases. Germline V gene data show CDR1 as SNHLY and CDR2 as FYNNEI. The CDR3 runs 14 residues. V was clipped by 8 bases and J by 5 bases; unmatched bases: 5. The CDR3 protein is CASQVAGGNNEQFF. CDR3 DNA: TGTGCCAGCCAAGTAGCGGGGGGGAACAATGAGCAGTTCTTC.

This clone was found a few times. The rearrangement joins TRBV6-6 to TRBJ1-6; D might be TRBD1 (5 bases). With 2 bases removed from V and 13 bases from J, the gap between germline ends came to 9 bases. Per germline, CDR1 MNHNY and CDR2 SVGAGI (reference sequence). The CDR3 has 12 residues. CDR3 nucleotides: TGTGCCAGCAGTTACAAGGGGATGCCCCTCCACTTT. Translation gives CASSYKGMPLHF.

The chain links TRBV6-5 to TRBJ2-4, with 7 bases identical to TRBD2. CDR1 and CDR2 (germline): MNHEY, SVGAGI. Trimming removed 2 bases from V and 7 bases from J; junction bases left unmatched: 5. This CDR3 has 14 amino acids. As DNA, the CDR3 is TGTGCCAGCAGTTACGGGAGGGGTACGAACATTCAGTACTTC. Its protein is CASSYGRGTNIQYF.

The chain combines TRBV11-3 with TRBJ2-5; TRBD2 matches 14 bases. This CDR3 spans 18 amino acids. Germline CDR1 SGHNT, CDR2 YENEEA. The V and J ends lost 1 base and 1 base, in that order; junction bases with no gene match: 5. In DNA form, the CDR3 reads TGTGCCAGCAGCTTAGGGGGACTAGCGGGGGTGGCCCAAGAGACCCAGTACTTC. This sequence encodes CASSLGGLAGVAQETQYF.

The chain recombines TRBV5-1 with TRBJ1-1, with a possible D match to TRBD1 (6 bases). The V end was cut by 2 bases, the J end by 0 bases, with 11 bases between. The CDR3 extends over 15 amino acids. Germline CDR1 is SGHRS and CDR2 is YFSETQ. The CDR3 DNA follows: TGCGCCAGCAGCTTCGGACAGCTCATGAACACTGAAGCTTTCTTT. Translating gives CASSFGQLMNTEAFF.

The chain couples TRBV18 to TRBJ1-5; TRBD1 is a possible D gene (6 bases). Germline V lookup: CDR1 KGHSH, CDR2 LQKENI. Trimming shortened V by 3 bases and J by 6 bases, and 9 bases separated the two germline ends. CDR3 length: 13 amino acids. CDR3 in DNA: TGTGCCAGCTCACCGGGGGCGGGTCAGCCCCAGCATTTT. It codes for CASSPGAGQPQHF.

The V and J genes are TRBV12-5 and TRBJ2-7; 7 bases agree with TRBD2. The CDR3 spans 14 residues. CDR1 is LGHNT and CDR2 is FRNRAP in the germline V gene. Germline trimming cut 5 bases from V and 0 bases from J; bases unmatched to any gene: 4. The CDR3: CASGPRDYSYEQYF. The CDR3, as DNA: TGTGCTAGTGGTCCCCGGGACTACTCCTACGAGCAGTACTTC.

This clone is a singleton in its sample. This chain links TRBV4-2 with TRBJ2-1; 7 bases fit TRBD2. J was trimmed by 0 bases and V by 1 base; bases with no gene match: 3. CDR1 is LGHNA, CDR2 YNFKEQ, per germline. This CDR3 has 16 amino acids. Here the CDR3 reads CASSQGERGSYNEQFF. The DNA of the CDR3 is TGTGCCAGCAGCCAAGGTGAGCGGGGCTCCTACAATGAGCAGTTCTTC.

The chain couples TRBV30 to TRBJ1-5; TRBD1 matches at 7 bases. The length of the CDR3 is 14 residues. The V and J ends lost 3 bases and 2 bases, in that order; junction bases with no gene match: 4. Per germline, CDR1 GTSNPN and CDR2 SVGIG (reference sequence). In nucleotides, the CDR3 is TGTGCCTGGAGCATCGACAGGGGCAATCAGCCCCAGCATTTT. Protein sequence: CAWSIDRGNQPQHF.

The chain is built from TRBV2 and TRBJ1-1, with TRBD1 matching over 8 bases. Germline V gives CDR1 SNHLY, CDR2 FYNNEI. V trimming: 4 bases; J trimming: 7 bases; junction bases outside the gene matches: 11. The length of the CDR3 is 15 residues. CDR3 in DNA: TGTGCCAGCAGTGCGGACAGGGTCTTAAGAGATGAAGCTTTCTTT. Protein sequence: CASSADRVLRDEAFF. Supplemented by reference TRBV2 and TRBJ1-1, the full variable domain reads EPEVTQTPSHQVTQMGQEVILRCVPISNHLYFYWYRQILGQKVEFLVSFYNNEISEKSEIFDDQFSVERPDGSNFTLKIRSTKLEDSAMYFCASSADRVLRDEAFFGQGTRLTVV.